This T cell receptor (beta chain) stems from a study of siplizumab effects on memory and regulatory T cells. Study-wide points: Among alloreactive clones, only a minor fraction mapped to unstimulated subsets. Apparently more diverse than memory cells, naive T cells also seemed major alloresponse contributors. Siplizumab produced a significant drop in alloreactive sequences attributable to unstimulated CD4+ memory cells.

For this clone: Its cognate antigen is unknown.

The ends lost 11 bases at V and 2 bases at J; junction bases unmatched: 15. Germline assignment: CDR1 SNHLY and CDR2 FYNNEI. The CDR3 runs 18 residues. TCRdb's table, derived via immunoSEQ multiplex PCR, lists solely in-frame clones and lacks some. This sample carries about 72,000 clones, roughly 89% of them seen once, and the ten largest clones take about 27%. The sequenced sample was CD8+ T cells sorted from blood. The chain is built from TRBV2 and TRBJ2-3; TRBD2 aligns across 14 bases. This clonotype was obtained from a human donor in good health. CDR3 bases: TGTGCCGGCTGGACTAGCGGGAGGCCGGCTCCTTTCACAGATACGCAGTATTTT. It codes for CAGWTSGRPAPFTDTQYF.